These 27 T cell receptor beta chains share one sample of origin, sequenced in a study of graft-versus-host responses after intestinal transplantation (dated by TCRdb to the early 2020s). These receptors' antigens are unknown. The sample's time point label is to be understood as: cells obtained before transplantation from donor or recipient. Library prep was done by the immunoSEQ multiplex PCR assay. The table comes from immuneACCESS by way of TCRdb, which keeps in-frame sequences with V and J called. Part of the clones is missing from these tables; in studies checked, under half for an unresolved V gene and the rest for unknown reasons. The sample includes about 100,000 clones, with 87% observed a single time. Of the sample, over 0.55% is held by the ten largest clones. The material was unstimulated CD4+ T cells sorted from spleen or lymph node cells, obtained before transplant. The source of these receptors is a human donor who was the organ donor for an intestinal transplant.

This clone was counted a single time. The V call is TRBV6-6, the J call TRBJ1-2; D unclear. CDR1 and CDR2 from the germline V gene are MNHNY and SVGAGI (reference sequence). This CDR3 is built from 15 residues. V was shortened by 2 bases and J by 1 base, with 11 bases between the two germline ends. The chain's CDR3 is CASSYHQANNYGYTF. CDR3 DNA sequence: TGTGCCAGCAGTTACCACCAGGCGAATAACTATGGCTACACCTTC.

The genes are TRBV9 and TRBJ2-1, with 11 bases identical to TRBD2. Germline-derived CDR1 and CDR2 are SGDLS and YYNGEE. V dropped 2 bases and J dropped 7; count of bases not matched to a gene: 5. The CDR3 is made up of 15 amino acids. Here the CDR3 reads CASSVTTSGVNEQFF. DNA for the CDR3: TGTGCCAGCAGCGTCACGACTAGCGGGGTAAATGAGCAGTTCTTC.

In DNA form, the CDR3 reads TGTGCCAGCAGCTTAGGACCGCGAAACACCATATATTTT. It yields the protein CASSLGPRNTIYF. This rearrangement joins TRBV7-2 to TRBJ1-3; D not certain. V was cut by 1 base and J by 5 bases, with 6 bases left in between. The germline V gene encodes CDR1 SGHTA and CDR2 FQGNSA. This CDR3 is built from 13 residues.

The J gene is TRBJ1-4, the V gene TRBV5-1; 9 bases align to TRBD1. CDR1 is SGHRS, CDR2 YFSETQ, per germline. This CDR3 contains 15 residues. Trimming cost V 0 bases and J 8 bases; bases outside gene matches: 5. Written as DNA, the CDR3 is TGCGCCAGCAGCTTGGGTGACAGGGGGGGAGAAAAACTGTTTTTT. Its protein is CASSLGDRGGEKLFF.

This sequence joins TRBV7-9 and TRBJ1-6; D is unresolved. With 5 bases removed from V and 0 bases from J, the gap between germline ends came to 11 bases. The CDR3 has 16 amino acids. The germline V gene has CDR1 SEHNR and CDR2 FQNEAQ (reference sequence). The CDR3 loop is CASSKTMSSYNSPLHF. For the CDR3, the DNA is TGTGCCAGCAGCAAGACAATGAGCTCCTATAATTCACCCCTCCACTTT.

The V and J genes are TRBV7-3 and TRBJ2-1; D is ambiguous. The germline V gene encodes CDR1 SGHTA and CDR2 FQGTGA. This CDR3 comprises 16 residues. V was shortened by 1 base and J by 0 bases, with 10 bases between the two germline ends. The DNA for the CDR3 is TGTGCCAGCAGCTTAAGGACGGCTAGCTCCTACAATGAGCAGTTCTTC. Residues: CASSLRTASSYNEQFF.

J is TRBJ2-5 and V is TRBV7-2; D might be TRBD1 (6 bases). CDR1 is SGHTA and CDR2 is FQGNSA in the germline V gene. V dropped 5 bases and J dropped 4 bases, with 23 bases sitting between them. The length of the CDR3 is 17 residues. The CDR3 loop is CASSPRLQDSRGETQYF. CDR3 in DNA: TGTGCCAGCAGCCCCCGCCTACAGGACAGCCGAGGAGAGACCCAGTACTTC.

Comment on this clone: This same CDR3 is encoded by further DNA sequences in the sample. The chain recombines TRBV7-9 with TRBJ1-4; unclear D gene. Germline CDR1 and CDR2: SEHNR and FQNEAQ (reference sequence). With 1 base removed from V and 5 bases from J, the gap between germline ends came to 11 bases. The CDR3 sequence is 15 residues long. The DNA for the CDR3 is TGTGCCAGCAGCTTAGAGGGCGGGAACAATGAAAAACTGTTTTTT. This codes for CASSLEGGNNEKLFF. The entire variable domain, with the rest obtained from reference TRBV7-9 and TRBJ1-4, is as follows: DTGVSQNPRHKITKRGQNVTFRCDPISEHNRLYWYRQTLGQGPEFLTYFQNEAQLEKSRLLSDRFSAERPKGSFSTLEIQRTEQGDSAMYLCASSLEGGNNEKLFFGSGTQLSVL.

V gene TRBV21-1 combines with J gene TRBJ1-5. TRBV21-1 is recorded as a pseudogene. The CDR3 contains 17 residues. DNA of the CDR3: TGTGCCAGCAGCCAAAGGAGGAGGGTGGGAGGCAATCAGCCCCAGCATTTT. Translated, it gives CASSQRRRVGGNQPQHF.

The rearrangement uses TRBV7-2 and TRBJ1-5; tentative D call: TRBD1 (6 bases). Trimming left V 5 bases short and J 1 base short, with 9 bases between. Germline-derived CDR1 and CDR2 are SGHTA and FQGNSA. This CDR3 region has 14 residues. CDR3 sequence reads: CASSPQGSNQPQHF. CDR3 DNA sequence: TGTGCCAGCAGCCCACAGGGAAGCAATCAGCCCCAGCATTTT.

This clone was counted between two and nine times. This chain joins TRBV5-1 and TRBJ2-3; D unresolved. V was pared by 0 bases and J by 2 bases, with 7 bases between. Germline values: CDR1 SGHRS, CDR2 YFSETQ. CDR3 length equals 14 residues. The CDR3 DNA reads as TGCGCCAGCAGCTTGGAATCTGACACAGATACGCAGTATTTT. Translating gives CASSLESDTDTQYF.

The genes are TRBV10-2 and TRBJ2-1; D not resolved. Per the germline V gene, CDR1 is WSHSY and CDR2 is SAAADI. CDR3 size: 14 residues. The V and J ends lost 2 bases and 6 bases respectively, with 11 bases between them. CDR3 nucleotides: TGCGCCAGCAGTGAGATTCGTACCGTCAATGAGCAGTTCTTC. This gives the protein CASSEIRTVNEQFF.

The CDR3: CAISGGNTEAFF. The CDR3 DNA sequence: TGTGCCATCAGTGGGGGGAACACTGAAGCTTTCTTT. The chain carries TRBV10-3 and TRBJ1-1, with D uncertain. The CDR3 has 12 amino acids. The V gene's germline CDR1 is ENHRY and CDR2 SYGVKD. V was pared by 4 bases and J by 1 base, with 4 bases between.

In DNA, the CDR3 is TGTGCAAGTCGCCCCCCCCGGGGCAGGGTAGAGACCCAGTACTTC. It specifies CASRPPRGRVETQYF. The chain combines TRBV12-2 with TRBJ2-5. TRBV12-2 has pseudogene status. The CDR3 runs to 15 residues.

V gene TRBV30 combines with J gene TRBJ1-5; no clear D gene. The V gene lost 1 base and the J gene lost 7 bases, with 14 bases spanning the gap. Germline V lookup: CDR1 GTSNPN, CDR2 SVGIG (reference sequence). CDR3 length: 14 amino acids. CDR3 sequence (DNA): TGTGCCTGGAGTGCCTTATTCGGGGAGCAGCCCCAGCATTTT. As protein: CAWSALFGEQPQHF.

This clone showed up just once. V and J are TRBV7-4 and TRBJ2-2; possible D gene TRBD2, 6 bases. This CDR3 comprises 17 residues. CDR1 and CDR2 (germline): SGHVT, SQSDAQ. Trimming removed 1 base at V and 3 bases at J, with 15 bases between. The CDR3 DNA reads as TGTGCCAGCAGCTTAGTGTGGGGACTGAGTTACACCGGGGAGCTGTTTTTT. Protein sequence: CASSLVWGLSYTGELFF.

This clone has just a few counts. Here the CDR3 DNA reads TGTGCCAGCAGCCCCAAGCGGACGGCTCTGGAGCTGTTTTTT. It encodes CASSPKRTALELFF. V usage is TRBV14 and J usage is TRBJ2-2, with a possible D match to TRBD2 (5 bases). Germline V gene sequence: CDR1 SGHDN, CDR2 FVKESK. The CDR3 runs to 14 residues. Trimming took 4 bases from V and 10 from J, leaving 16 bases between them.

This sequence joins TRBV25-1 and TRBJ1-1; D remains ambiguous. Trimming stripped 0 bases from V and 7 bases from J, with 9 bases between. Germline loops: CDR1 MGHDK, CDR2 SYGVNS. The CDR3 sequence is 13 residues long. The chain's CDR3 is CASSEYRSNEAFF. DNA of the CDR3: TGTGCCAGCAGTGAATACAGATCCAATGAAGCTTTCTTT.

In DNA form, the CDR3 reads TGTGCCAGCCGGAGGACCGTTGATCCCTACGAGCAGTACTTC. Its translation: CASRRTVDPYEQYF. This chain connects TRBV6-6 to TRBJ2-7, with D maybe TRBD2 (5 bases). Trimming shortened V by 8 bases and J by 2 bases, and 16 bases separated the two germline ends. Germline assignment: CDR1 MNHNY and CDR2 SVGAGI (reference sequence). This CDR3 is 14 amino acids long.

The chain carries TRBV5-1 and TRBJ1-4, with 7 bases matching TRBD1. CDR1 is SGHRS and CDR2 is YFSETQ in the germline V gene. The V segment lost 5 bases and the J segment 8 bases; nucleotides outside the gene matches: 6. This CDR3 spans 13 amino acids. CDR3 amino acids: CASSRDREEKLFF. The CDR3 DNA reads as TGCGCCAGCAGTAGGGACAGAGAGGAAAAACTGTTTTTT.

The V call is TRBV6-5, the J call TRBJ2-7; perhaps TRBD1 as D (6 bases). Trimming stripped 7 bases from V and 6 bases from J, with 22 bases between. This CDR3 region has 15 residues. CDR1 and CDR2 from the germline V gene are MNHEY and SVGAGI. The CDR3 reads CASTLRRGTYLEQYF. In DNA form, the CDR3 reads TGTGCCAGCACCCTTCGTAGGGGGACCTACCTCGAGCAGTACTTC.

As for this clone: This specimen includes other DNA sequences encoding the same CDR3. This chain connects TRBV30 to TRBJ1-2; unclear D gene. Trimming cost V 2 bases and J 4 bases, with 5 bases left between them. CDR3 length: 11 residues. CDR1 is GTSNPN and CDR2 is SVGIG in the germline V gene (reference sequence). The CDR3 DNA sequence: TGTGCCTGGAGTTTGGGCTATGGCTACACCTTC. As protein: CAWSLGYGYTF.

This clone was seen a single time. V and J are TRBV20-1 and TRBJ2-2; no firm D call. V lost 5 bases and J 1 base, leaving 2 bases between the germline ends. The CDR3 runs 11 residues. Germline CDR1 reads DFQATT; CDR2 reads SNEGSKA (reference sequence). DNA of the CDR3: TGCAGTGCTGAGAACACCGGGGAGCTGTTTTTT. Residues: CSAENTGELFF.

The rearrangement uses TRBV6-4 and TRBJ1-3; 9 nucleotides line up with TRBD1. The junction had 2 bases not matched to a gene; V was cut back by 4 bases and J by 13 bases. The CDR3 loop spans 11 amino acids. Germline CDR1 MRHNA, CDR2 SNTAGT. CDR3 sequence reads: CASSGTGAIYF. The DNA of the CDR3 is TGTGCCAGCAGTGGGACAGGGGCAATATATTTT.

This clone was recorded a few times. The chain carries TRBV6-6 and TRBJ1-5; no firm D call. There are 13 residues in the CDR3. Germline V gene sequence: CDR1 MNHNY, CDR2 SVGAGI (reference sequence). V was pared by 0 bases and J by 7 bases, with 7 bases between. The CDR3 DNA is TGTGCCAGCAGTTACTCGGTAGAGCAGCCCCAGCATTTT. It codes for CASSYSVEQPQHF.

This CDR3 is CASSRSGRAGEQYF. CDR3 sequence (DNA): TGTGCCAGCAGCCGAAGCGGGAGGGCCGGCGAGCAGTACTTC. The rearrangement joins TRBV7-9 to TRBJ2-7; TRBD2 matches 10 bases. The V and J ends lost 5 bases and 6 bases, in that order; junction bases with no gene match: 7. The CDR3 is made up of 14 amino acids. Per the germline V gene, CDR1 is SEHNR and CDR2 is FQNEAQ (reference sequence).

There are a few counts of this clone. This chain links TRBV19 with TRBJ1-4, with D hard to call. V lost 6 bases to trimming and J lost 7 bases, with 18 bases between them. CDR3 length: 15 amino acids. CDR1 and CDR2 (germline): LNHDA, SQIVND (reference sequence). In nucleotides, the CDR3 is TGTGCCAGTAGCCGAGCTGGGGTGAAAATTGAAAAACTGTTTTTT. Its protein is CASSRAGVKIEKLFF.